The 19 T cell receptor beta chains presented below share a single source sample, sequenced in a study of shared clonotypes between healthy human individuals. The table came from immunoSEQ multiplex PCR; TCRdb's copy has only in-frame clones and leaves some out. The sample yields about a million clones, approximately 75% seen once. Sequencing used memory CD4+ T cells from PBMCs. Described subset: CD45RA-negative fraction. The receptors come from a man between 18 and 29 years old in good health. Some clones in this sample may be carry-over from other donors' samples.

This rearrangement joins TRBV5-8 to TRBJ1-5, with no clear D. CDR1 is SGHTS, CDR2 YDEGEE, per germline. CDR3 length equals 12 residues. Trimming shortened V by 3 bases and J by 9 bases, and 10 bases separated the two germline ends. CDR3 sequence (DNA): TGTGCCAGCAGCTCCCCGGACCGGCCCCAGCATTTT. Protein: CASSSPDRPQHF.

The chain carries TRBV7-2 and TRBJ2-3; 8 nucleotides agree with TRBD1. The germline V gene has CDR1 SGHTA and CDR2 FQGNSA. Trimming took 5 bases from V and 6 from J; bases not matched to a gene: 10. The CDR3 totals 15 residues. CDR3 sequence (DNA): TGTGCCAGCAGCACTCGGACAGGGTCCGAGGATACGCAGTATTTT. Encoded protein: CASSTRTGSEDTQYF.

The V call is TRBV5-6, the J call TRBJ1-1; possible D gene TRBD1, 5 bases. The CDR3 covers 15 residues. V was clipped by 0 bases and J by 3 bases, with 12 bases between them. Per germline, CDR1 SGHDT and CDR2 YYEEEE. The CDR3, as DNA: TGTGCCAGCAGCTTGGTAGGGGCAGGGTACACTGAAGCTTTCTTT. It encodes CASSLVGAGYTEAFF.

The J gene is TRBJ2-1, the V gene TRBV7-9; maybe TRBD1 (5 bases). Trimming took 4 bases from V and 4 from J, leaving 20 bases between them. CDR1 and CDR2 from the germline V gene are SEHNR and FQNEAQ (reference sequence). CDR3 length: 17 amino acids. The CDR3 protein is CASSSVGVGRAYNEQFF. CDR3 nucleotides: TGTGCCAGCAGCTCCGTAGGGGTCGGTAGGGCATACAATGAGCAGTTCTTC.

The J gene is TRBJ2-7, the V gene TRBV27; no definite D call. V was shortened by 4 bases and J by 4 bases, with 11 bases between the two germline ends. Germline V gives CDR1 MNHEY, CDR2 SMNVEV (reference sequence). The CDR3 is 13 amino acids. The CDR3 sequence is CASSSLDRYEQYF. The CDR3 DNA reads as TGTGCCAGCAGTTCCCTAGACCGGTACGAGCAGTACTTC.

As concerns this clone: A far larger clone differs by one base, so this is likely a read error. At the DNA level, this CDR3 is encoded by other sequences in the same sample as well. This chain joins TRBV7-9 and TRBJ1-1; unclear D gene. CDR1 and CDR2 from the germline V gene are SEHNR and FQNEAQ (reference sequence). The CDR3 extends over 14 amino acids. DNA of the CDR3: TGTGCCAGCAGCTTAGCGGGCAGCCACACTGAAGCCTTCTTT. As protein: CASSLAGSHTEAFF.

The chain carries TRBV5-1 and TRBJ2-5, with TRBD2 matching 7 bases. The V segment lost 0 bases and the J segment 1 base; nucleotides outside the gene matches: 6. The CDR3 is made up of 16 amino acids. CDR1 and CDR2 (germline): SGHRS, YFSETQ. CDR3 sequence: CASSLEGGSFQETQYF. The CDR3 DNA follows: TGCGCCAGCAGCTTGGAGGGCGGGAGCTTCCAAGAGACCCAGTACTTC. Complete variable domain (other parts from reference TRBV5-1 and TRBJ2-5): KAGVTQTPRYLIKTRGQQVTLSCSPISGHRSVSWYQQTPGQGLQFLFEYFSETQRNKGNFPGRFSGRQFSNSRSEMNVSTLELGDSALYLCASSLEGGSFQETQYFGPGTRLLVL.

V and J are TRBV19 and TRBJ2-7; D remains unclear. Germline V CDR1 and CDR2: LNHDA, SQIVND (reference sequence). CDR3 length equals 12 residues. V lost 2 bases and J 3 bases, leaving 5 bases between the germline ends. CDR3: CASSINRYEQYF. Here the CDR3 DNA reads TGTGCCAGTAGTATAAACCGCTACGAGCAGTACTTC.

The gene calls are TRBV11-2 and TRBJ2-4; 9 bases line up with TRBD2. Germline values: CDR1 SGHAT, CDR2 FQNNGV. This CDR3 spans 15 amino acids. Germline trimming cut 5 bases from V and 8 bases from J; bases unmatched to any gene: 10. This CDR3 reads CASSGGAGGRYIQYF. CDR3 coding DNA: TGTGCCAGCAGCGGGGGTGCGGGAGGGAGATACATTCAGTACTTC. Together with reference TRBV11-2 and TRBJ2-4, the CDR3 gives the full variable domain: EAGVAQSPRYKIIEKRQSVAFWCNPISGHATLYWYQQILGQGPKLLIQFQNNGVVDDSQLPKDRFSAERLKGVDSTLKIQPAKLEDSAVYLCASSGGAGGRYIQYFGAGTRLSVL.

This clone was observed a few times. This chain links TRBV6-4 with TRBJ1-1; maybe TRBD1 (5 bases). CDR1 is MRHNA, CDR2 SNTAGT, per germline. V shed 6 bases and J shed 2 bases, with 19 bases lying between them. The CDR3 length is 16 residues. The CDR3: CASRSLGGKGNTEAFF. The CDR3 nucleotides are TGTGCCAGCAGGTCCCTGGGGGGGAAGGGAAACACTGAAGCTTTCTTT.

The chain is built from TRBV19 and TRBJ2-1, with D perhaps assigned TRBD1 or TRBD2 (5 bases each). V was trimmed by 3 bases and J by 4 bases, leaving 22 bases between them. Germline assignment: CDR1 LNHDA and CDR2 SQIVND (reference sequence). The CDR3 consists of 18 residues. The CDR3 sequence is CASSIRGGPLFSYNEQFF. Written as DNA, the CDR3 is TGTGCCAGTAGTATTAGGGGCGGGCCCCTTTTTTCTTACAATGAGCAGTTCTTC.

This clone was detected a few times. Other DNA sequences of this sample code for an identical CDR3. This sequence joins TRBV7-9 and TRBJ1-2; possibly TRBD1 for D (5 bases). The CDR3 contains 13 residues. Germline-derived CDR1 and CDR2 are SEHNR and FQNEAQ (reference sequence). The V end lost 1 base, the J end lost 8 bases, and 11 bases lay between the germline ends. CDR3 DNA sequence: TGTGCCAGCAGCTTAGACGGGGACGGGGGCTACACCTTC. Amino acids: CASSLDGDGGYTF. Filled out from reference TRBV7-9 and TRBJ1-2, the complete variable domain reads DTGVSQNPRHKITKRGQNVTFRCDPISEHNRLYWYRQTLGQGPEFLTYFQNEAQLEKSRLLSDRFSAERPKGSFSTLEIQRTEQGDSAMYLCASSLDGDGGYTFGSGTRLTVV.

The chain has TRBV11-2 and TRBJ1-2; 7 bases are a match to TRBD1. Trimming at V came to 3 bases and at J to 8 bases, leaving 6 bases not matched to a gene. Germline CDR1 is SGHAT and CDR2 is FQNNGV. The length of the CDR3 is 13 residues. The CDR3 coding sequence is TGTGCCAGCAGCTTCAGTAGGGACAGAGGCTACACCTTC. Encoded protein: CASSFSRDRGYTF.

This chain connects TRBV28 to TRBJ2-7; 11 bases are a match to TRBD2. The germline V gene encodes CDR1 MDHEN and CDR2 SYDVKM. The length of the CDR3 is 15 residues. Trimming at V came to 2 bases and at J to 3 bases, leaving 3 bases not matched to a gene. Written as DNA, the CDR3 is TGTGCCAGCAGTTTACTAGCGGGGGGCCACTACGAGCAGTACTTC. This sequence encodes CASSLLAGGHYEQYF.

The chain is built from TRBV5-4 and TRBJ2-5; 7 bases fit TRBD1. This CDR3 contains 13 residues. Germline V gene lookup returns CDR1 SGHNT and CDR2 YYREEE (reference sequence). With V trimmed by 0 bases and J by 5 bases, 1 base remained unmatched. The CDR3 sequence: CASSLGTGETQYF. Here the CDR3 DNA reads TGTGCCAGCAGCTTGGGGACAGGCGAGACCCAGTACTTC.

The chain has TRBV5-6 and TRBJ1-2, with TRBD1 matching over 7 bases. The V and J ends lost 1 base and 7 bases, in that order; junction bases with no gene match: 10. In germline, CDR1 is SGHDT, CDR2 YYEEEE. The CDR3 runs 15 residues. CDR3 sequence reads: CASSLRDSWGAGYTF. CDR3 DNA sequence: TGTGCCAGCAGCTTGAGGGACAGCTGGGGGGCTGGCTACACCTTC.

The J gene is TRBJ1-1, the V gene TRBV7-8; TRBD1 might be the D (5 bases). This CDR3 has 16 residues. V was cut by 4 bases and J by 2 bases, with 17 bases left in between. Germline V lookup: CDR1 SGHVS, CDR2 FQNEAQ. The CDR3, as DNA: TGTGCCAGCAGCTCCCAGTTCGGTCAGGGCAACACTGAAGCTTTCTTT. This codes for CASSSQFGQGNTEAFF. Based on the CDR3 plus reference TRBV7-8 and TRBJ1-1, the full variable domain is GAGVSQSPRYKVAKRGQDVALRCDPISGHVSLFWYQQALGQGPEFLTYFQNEAQLDKSGLPSDRFFAERPEGSVSTLKIQRTQQEDSAVYLCASSSQFGQGNTEAFFGQGTRLTVV.

As concerns this clone: Distinct nucleotide sequences in the sample also encode this CDR3. The rearrangement links TRBV6-5 to TRBJ1-1; TRBD1 might be the D (6 bases). The CDR3 covers 13 residues. V lost 0 bases to trimming and J lost 8 bases, with 10 bases between them. CDR1 MNHEY and CDR2 SVGAGI come from the germline V gene. The CDR3 here is CASSYSRGREAFF. The CDR3 DNA reads as TGTGCCAGCAGTTACTCCAGGGGCCGGGAAGCTTTCTTT.

This chain joins TRBV4-1 and TRBJ1-4; tentative D call: TRBD1 (6 bases). The CDR3 is made up of 15 amino acids. V gave up 4 bases and J gave up 2 bases, with 11 bases separating them. Germline CDR1 is MGHRA and CDR2 is YSYEKL. Here the CDR3 reads CASSPRGGTNEKLFF. As DNA, the CDR3 is TGCGCCAGCAGCCCGAGGGGGGGGACTAATGAAAAACTGTTTTTT.